The present entry profiles one T cell receptor beta chain with its context. Its specificity is unknown. This record comes from a study of cytomegalovirus exposure and HLA in healthy donors. Study outcomes and limitations: A later analysis found TCR association rates differed by HLA locus, highest for DRB1 and lowest for HLA-C. Reportedly, diagnosis of cytomegalovirus status by the classifier showed high specificity and sensitivity. For TCR beta chains, V- and J-gene trimming was later linked to a missense DCLRE1C variant.

The study ran its PCR with 60 Vbeta and 13 Jbeta primers. The method was immunoSEQ multiplex PCR; TCRdb's version includes in-frame clones alone and lacks a portion of them. The table has about 130,000 clones, roughly 68% seen once. Trimming left V 0 bases short and J 0 bases short, with 8 bases between. Germline-derived CDR1 and CDR2 are SGHTA and FQGNSA. The CDR3 runs to 16 residues. The source material was PBMCs. The V and J genes are TRBV7-2 and TRBJ1-4; D ambiguous. This sequence originates from a woman in her forties or fifties in good health and CMV-seropositive. CDR3 bases: TGTGCCAGCAGCTTAGCAGCCTCTTCAACTAATGAAAAACTGTTTTTT. Protein: CASSLAASSTNEKLFF.